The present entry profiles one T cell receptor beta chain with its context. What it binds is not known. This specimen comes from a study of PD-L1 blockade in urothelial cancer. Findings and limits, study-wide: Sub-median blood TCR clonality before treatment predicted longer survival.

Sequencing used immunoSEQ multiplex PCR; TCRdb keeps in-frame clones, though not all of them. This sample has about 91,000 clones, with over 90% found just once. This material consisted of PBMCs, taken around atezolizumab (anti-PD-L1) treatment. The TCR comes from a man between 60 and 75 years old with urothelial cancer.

The CDR3 sequence: CASSLGGRGTEAFF. In DNA form, the CDR3 reads TGTGCCAGCAGCTTAGGGGGGAGGGGAACTGAAGCTTTCTTT. This chain links TRBV11-2 with TRBJ1-1; D possibly corresponds to TRBD1 (5 bases). V gave up 1 base and J gave up 5 bases, with 11 bases separating them. The CDR3 sequence is 14 residues long. Germline CDR1 and CDR2: SGHAT and FQNNGV.